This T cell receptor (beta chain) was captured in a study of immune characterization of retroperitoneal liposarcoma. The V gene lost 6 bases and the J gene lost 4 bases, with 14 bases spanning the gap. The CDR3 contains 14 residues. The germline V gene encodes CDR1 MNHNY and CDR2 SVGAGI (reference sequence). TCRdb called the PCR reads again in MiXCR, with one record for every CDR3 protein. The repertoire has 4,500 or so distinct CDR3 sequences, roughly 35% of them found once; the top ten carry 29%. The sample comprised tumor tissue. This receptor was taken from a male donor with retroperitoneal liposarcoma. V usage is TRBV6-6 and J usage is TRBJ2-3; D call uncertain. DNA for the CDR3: TGTGCCAGCAGCTTAGGGCTCCCCTCAGATACGCAGTATTTT. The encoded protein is CASSLGLPSDTQYF.